This record covers a single TCR beta chain. The clone's antigen remains unknown. Qualities for individual bases were not recorded, and no much larger clone is one base off. Genomic DNA was extracted from sorted cells for sequencing of the TCRbeta CDR3 region. The immunoSEQ Assay was used to sequence the TCRbeta CDR3 regions. Held by TCRdb, this immuneACCESS table contains in-frame sequences only and omits some clones. Under half of the omission traces to an unresolved V gene where checked; the cause of the rest is unknown. In all, the sample holds around 50,000 clones, and 87% of those were seen once. Together, the top ten hold under 2% of the sample. Patients with a history of autoimmune disease or receiving systemic immunosuppression were excluded from the trial. In every dose cohort, peripheral blood was drawn for TCR sequencing at baseline, cycle 4 day 1, and cycle 7 day 1. The samples were drawn from a first-in-human, open-label, multicenter phase I dose-escalation trial of ivuxolimab. Adults with locally advanced or metastatic melanoma, renal cell, hepatocellular, or head and neck squamous cell carcinoma were enrolled in the trial. Before TCR sequencing, CD4+ T cells and CD8+ T cells from peripheral blood were sorted into separate populations.

The sample comes from a study of OX40 agonist ivuxolimab in advanced cancers. With regard to the full study: Ivuxolimab was a fully human IgG2 agonistic monoclonal antibody targeting the costimulatory receptor OX40 (CD134). Patients were allowed to have had prior anti-PD-1, anti-PD-L1 or anti-CTLA-4 therapy, and around 37% of the dose-escalation patients had previously received checkpoint inhibitors. The dose-escalation cohort was almost 85% male with a mean age of about 58 years, ranging from roughly 23 to 80. The monotherapy dose-escalation portion (N of about 50 patients) of the phase I ivuxolimab trial is reported in the paper. Three dose-escalation patients achieved partial responses, one with hepatocellular carcinoma and two with cutaneous melanoma. Peripheral TCRbeta sequencing aimed to test whether ivuxolimab altered TCR sequence diversity and caused clonal T-cell expansion. Intravenous ivuxolimab was administered to patients every 2 weeks at six dose levels: 0.01, 0.1, 0.3, 1.5, 3 and 10 mg/kg. Of the roughly 51 dose-escalation patients, hepatocellular carcinoma was present in 19, melanoma in some 15, renal cell carcinoma in 9 and head and neck cancer in 9.

Here is what the overall study found, with its caveats: In the 0.1-3.0 mg/kg groups, partial responders were among the patients with the lowest normalized peripheral clonal expansion, particularly in CD8+ T cells. After ivuxolimab, more expanded clones were found on average in CD8+ T cells than in CD4+ T cells. Low levels of normalized T-cell clonal expansion were also seen in some patients who did not respond. The antigen specificity of the peripheral T cells that underwent clonal expansion was not determined. At doses of 0.1 to 3.0 mg/kg, clonal expansion of both CD4+ and CD8+ blood T cells was observed from baseline to week 6.

CDR1 and CDR2, looked up from the germline V gene (reference sequence), are LNHNV and YYDKDF. Spanning cysteine to phenylalanine, the CDR3 consists of 15 amino acids. Only the CDR3 DNA stays, 45 bases, in frame from base 1. The junction carries 12 bases between V and J, which are trimmed by 0 bases and 6 bases respectively. The source was CD4+ or CD8+ T cells sorted from blood, collected in a trial of the OX40 agonist ivuxolimab. The TCR originated in an adult with an advanced solid tumor such as melanoma, head and neck, liver or kidney cancer. In this chain, TRBV15 is recombined with TRBJ2-1; tentative D gene TRBD2, with 5 bases matching. The nucleotide sequence is TGTGCCACCAGCAGAGAAAGCCGGGGAAGCAATGAGCAGTTCTTC. Its translation is CATSRESRGSNEQFF. The full variable domain, with segments outside the CDR3 supplied by the reference TRBV15 and TRBJ2-1 proteins, appears as DAMVIQNPRYQVTQFGKPVTLSCSQTLNHNVMYWYQQKSSQAPKLLFHYYDKDFNNEADTPDNFQSRRPNTSFCFLDIRSPGLGDTAMYLCATSRESRGSNEQFFGPGTRLTVL.